These 13 T cell receptor beta chains were all obtained from the same sample, sequenced in a study of CD4 T cells in relation to SARS-CoV-2 and coronaviruses. The data were produced by immunoSEQ multiplex PCR, yet TCRdb's version contains in-frame clones alone and is incomplete. The sample lists just under 65,000 clones, approximately 94% occurring once. CD4+ T cells from unexposed donors were obtained before the COVID-19 pandemic (2011-2018). Material: naive CD4+ T cells from PBMCs. The sample's subset: naive CD4+ T cells isolated by negative enrichment. Every receptor here comes from a human donor in good health.

In DNA form, the CDR3 reads TGCGCCAGCAGCTTGGATCCGGATAGCACAGATACGCAGTATTTT. Translated: CASSLDPDSTDTQYF. This chain uses TRBV5-1 with TRBJ2-3; D gene ambiguous. CDR1 SGHRS and CDR2 YFSETQ come from the germline V gene. The CDR3 is made up of 15 amino acids. V was shortened by 0 bases and J by 0 bases, with 8 bases between the two germline ends.

This clone turned up a few times. This chain connects TRBV25-1 to TRBJ1-4; D is perhaps TRBD1 (6 bases). The CDR3 sequence is 16 residues long. Germline V gene sequence: CDR1 MGHDK, CDR2 SYGVNS. V shed 3 bases and J shed 4 bases, with 15 bases lying between them. The CDR3 here is CASSDDRGKFNEKLFF. In DNA, the CDR3 is TGTGCCAGCAGTGACGATAGGGGGAAATTTAATGAAAAACTGTTTTTT.

The chain carries TRBV7-8 and TRBJ2-5; 9 nucleotides line up with TRBD2. The CDR3 runs 15 residues. Germline lookup yields CDR1 SGHVS and CDR2 FQNEAQ. Unmatched junction bases numbered 9, after V lost 5 bases and J lost 5 bases. CDR3 in amino acids: CASSRVAGVGETQYF. In nucleotides, the CDR3 is TGTGCCAGCAGCCGAGTAGCGGGAGTAGGGGAGACCCAGTACTTC.

In its sample, this clone was seen once. This sequence joins TRBV3-1 (or the pseudogene TRBV3-2) and TRBJ1-4, with D possibly being TRBD1 (6 bases). Germline V gene lookup returns CDR1 LGHDT and CDR2 YNNKEL (reference sequence). The CDR3 contains 15 residues. V shed 3 bases and J shed 4 bases, with 12 bases lying between them. The CDR3: CASSHNRVFNEKLFF. The CDR3, as DNA: TGTGCCAGCAGCCACAACAGGGTATTTAATGAAAAACTGTTTTTT.

The rearrangement uses TRBV28 and TRBJ2-3; TRBD1 might be the D (7 bases). The CDR3 consists of 15 residues. V lost 2 bases, J lost 2 bases, and 11 bases lay in between. In germline, CDR1 is MDHEN, CDR2 SYDVKM. The CDR3 nucleotides are TGTGCCAGCAGTTTAAACAGGGGACTCACAGATACGCAGTATTTT. Translation gives CASSLNRGLTDTQYF.

The chain carries TRBV6-1 and TRBJ2-1; 7 nucleotides line up with TRBD2. The CDR3 has 12 amino acids. Germline CDR1 is MNHNS and CDR2 is SASEGT. The ends lost 3 bases at V and 9 bases at J; junction bases unmatched: 2. Here the CDR3 DNA reads TGTGCCAGCAGTGAGGCGGGGGTTGAGCAGTTCTTC. Amino acid sequence: CASSEAGVEQFF.

This chain connects TRBV29-1 to TRBJ1-1, with a possible D match to TRBD1 (6 bases). V dropped 6 bases and J dropped 7 bases, with 24 bases sitting between them. The length of the CDR3 is 15 residues. The germline V gene encodes CDR1 SQVTM and CDR2 ANQGSEA. The CDR3 here is CSVRLGGGLQNEAFF. The CDR3 region has the DNA TGCAGCGTGCGACTCGGGGGGGGGCTCCAAAATGAAGCTTTCTTT.

The chain combines TRBV7-2 with TRBJ2-3; TRBD1 matches at 10 bases. The germline CDR1 and CDR2 sequences are SGHTA and FQGNSA. The CDR3 is made up of 15 amino acids. V lost 6 bases, J lost 5 bases, and 8 bases stayed unmatched. For the CDR3, the DNA is TGTGCCAGCAGGTCGGGACAGGGGTTGGTAGATACGCAGTATTTT. Its translation is CASRSGQGLVDTQYF.

The chain links TRBV29-1 to TRBJ2-7; the D gene could be TRBD1 or TRBD2 (7 bases each). The V gene's germline CDR1 is SQVTM and CDR2 ANQGSEA. The V and J ends lost 1 base and 3 bases respectively, with 16 bases between them. This CDR3 spans 15 amino acids. CDR3 region: CSVEVVRGGFYEQYF. The CDR3 nucleotides read TGCAGCGTTGAAGTCGTCAGGGGGGGGTTCTACGAGCAGTACTTC.

The chain joins TRBV28 to TRBJ1-1; D may be TRBD1 (6 bases). The CDR3 loop spans 14 amino acids. Germline values: CDR1 MDHEN, CDR2 SYDVKM. V was clipped by 2 bases and J by 1 base, with 8 bases between them. The CDR3 DNA follows: TGTGCCAGCAGTTTAACAGGGCAGAACACTGAAGCTTTCTTT. This encodes CASSLTGQNTEAFF. Using reference TRBV28 and TRBJ1-1 for the parts outside the CDR3, the full variable domain is DVKVTQSSRYLVKRTGEKVFLECVQDMDHENMFWYRQDPGLGLRLIYFSYDVKMKEKGDIPEGYSVSREKKERFSLILESASTNQTSMYLCASSLTGQNTEAFFGQGTRLTVV.

The chain links TRBV9 to TRBJ2-5; tentatively, D is TRBD1 (6 bases). The V gene's germline CDR1 is SGDLS and CDR2 YYNGEE. The CDR3 is 14 residues long. Trimming took off 0 bases at V and 3 bases at J, with 9 bases between the two ends. This CDR3 reads CASSVESGEETQYF. The CDR3, as DNA: TGTGCCAGCAGCGTAGAGTCAGGGGAAGAGACCCAGTACTTC. The full variable domain, in which reference TRBV9 and TRBJ2-5 provide the parts outside the CDR3, is DSGVTQTPKHLITATGQRVTLRCSPRSGDLSVYWYQQSLDQGLQFLIQYYNGEERAKGNILERFSAQQFPDLHSELNLSSLELGDSALYFCASSVESGEETQYFGPGTRLLVL.

This CDR3 reads CASRLTSGRASETQYF. In nucleotides, the CDR3 is TGTGCCAGCAGACTCACTAGCGGGAGGGCCTCGGAAACCCAGTACTTC. V is TRBV27 and J is TRBJ2-5, with 13 bases fitting TRBD2. V shed 6 bases and J 8 bases; nucleotides not matched to a gene: 12. Germline V gives CDR1 MNHEY, CDR2 SMNVEV (reference sequence). The CDR3 extends over 16 amino acids.

V usage is TRBV28 and J usage is TRBJ2-7; 7 nucleotides agree with TRBD1. This CDR3 has 13 residues. Germline assignment: CDR1 MDHEN and CDR2 SYDVKM. The junction had 7 bases not matched to a gene; V was cut back by 6 bases and J by 5 bases. This chain's CDR3 is CASRRNRGNEQYF. CDR3 bases: TGTGCCAGCAGACGAAACAGGGGCAACGAGCAGTACTTC.